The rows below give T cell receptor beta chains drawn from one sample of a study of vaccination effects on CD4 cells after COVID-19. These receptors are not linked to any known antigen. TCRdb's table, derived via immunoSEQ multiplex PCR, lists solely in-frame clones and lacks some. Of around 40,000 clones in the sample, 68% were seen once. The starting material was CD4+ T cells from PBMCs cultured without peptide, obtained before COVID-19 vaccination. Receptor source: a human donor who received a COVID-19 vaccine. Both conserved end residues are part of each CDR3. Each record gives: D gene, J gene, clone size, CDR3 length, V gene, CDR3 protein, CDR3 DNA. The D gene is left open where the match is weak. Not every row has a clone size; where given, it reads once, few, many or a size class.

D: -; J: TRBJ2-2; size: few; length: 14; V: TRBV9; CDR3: CASSARGATGELFF; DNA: TGTGCCAGCAGCGCGAGGGGGGCCACCGGGGAGCTGTTTTTT
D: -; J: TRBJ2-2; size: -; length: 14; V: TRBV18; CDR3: CASSPDLSTGELFF; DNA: TGTGCCAGCTCACCGGACTTGAGCACCGGGGAGCTGTTTTTT
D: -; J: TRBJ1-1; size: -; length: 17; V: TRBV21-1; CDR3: CASSKSSYRPKKGEAFF; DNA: TGTGCCAGCAGCAAAAGTTCGTATCGACCTAAAAAGGGGGAAGCTTTCTTT
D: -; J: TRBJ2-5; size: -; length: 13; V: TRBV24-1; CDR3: CATSDQGSETQYF; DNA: TGTGCCACCAGTGATCAAGGGTCGGAGACCCAGTACTTC
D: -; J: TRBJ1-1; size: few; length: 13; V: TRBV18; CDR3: CASSPQDGTEAFF; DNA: TGTGCCAGCTCACCACAGGACGGCACTGAAGCTTTCTTT
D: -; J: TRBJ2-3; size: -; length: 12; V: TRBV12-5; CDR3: CASGLVPDTQYF; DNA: TGTGCTAGTGGTTTGGTACCTGATACGCAGTATTTT
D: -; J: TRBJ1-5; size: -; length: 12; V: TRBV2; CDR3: CASSADDLAQHF; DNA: TGTGCCAGCAGTGCGGACGATTTGGCCCAGCATTTT
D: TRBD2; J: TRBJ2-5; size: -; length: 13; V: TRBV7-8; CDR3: CASSESGRETQYF; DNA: TGTGCCAGCAGCGAAAGCGGGAGAGAGACCCAGTACTTC
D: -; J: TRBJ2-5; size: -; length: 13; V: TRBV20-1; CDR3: CSASSPGTPRQYF; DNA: TGCAGTGCTAGTAGCCCAGGGACTCCCCGCCAGTACTTC
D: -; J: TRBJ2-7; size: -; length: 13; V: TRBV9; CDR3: CASSVDGSYEQYF; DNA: TGTGCCAGCAGCGTAGATGGGAGTTACGAGCAGTACTTC
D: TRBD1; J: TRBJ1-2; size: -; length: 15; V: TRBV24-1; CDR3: CATSDSSTGDYGYTF; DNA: TGTGCCACCAGTGATTCTTCGACAGGGGACTATGGCTACACCTTC
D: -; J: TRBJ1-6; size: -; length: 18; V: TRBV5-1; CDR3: CASSLDRDPSSYNSPLHF; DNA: TGCGCCAGCAGCTTGGACCGGGACCCCAGCTCCTATAATTCACCCCTCCACTTT
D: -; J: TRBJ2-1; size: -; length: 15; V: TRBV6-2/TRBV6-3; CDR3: CASSYAGLLYNEQFF; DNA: TGTGCCAGCAGTTACGCGGGGTTACTTTACAATGAGCAGTTCTTC
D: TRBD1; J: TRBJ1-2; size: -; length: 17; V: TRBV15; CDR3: CATSRDRGTGVNYGYTF; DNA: TGTGCCACCAGCAGAGATCGGGGGACAGGGGTTAACTATGGCTACACCTTC
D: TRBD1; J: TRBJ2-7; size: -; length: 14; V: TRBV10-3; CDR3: CAITGTGRGDEQYF; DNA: TGTGCCATCACAGGGACAGGGAGGGGTGACGAGCAGTACTTC
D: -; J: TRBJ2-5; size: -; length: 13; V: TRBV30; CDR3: CAWSITLGETQYF; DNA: TGTGCCTGGAGTATCACCCTCGGAGAGACCCAGTACTTC
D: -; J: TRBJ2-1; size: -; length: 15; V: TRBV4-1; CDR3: CASSQVGTRVNEQFF; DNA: TGCGCCAGCAGCCAAGTGGGGACAAGGGTCAATGAGCAGTTCTTC
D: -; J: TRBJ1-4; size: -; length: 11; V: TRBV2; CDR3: CASSGQEKLFF; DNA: TGTGCCAGCAGTGGACAAGAAAAACTGTTTTTT
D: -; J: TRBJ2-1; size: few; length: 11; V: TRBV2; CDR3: CASSGDVEQFF; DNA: TGTGCCAGCAGCGGGGACGTTGAGCAGTTCTTC
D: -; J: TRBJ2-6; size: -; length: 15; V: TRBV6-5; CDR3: CASSYSETGANVLTF; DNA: TGTGCCAGCAGTTACTCGGAGACTGGGGCCAACGTCCTGACTTTC
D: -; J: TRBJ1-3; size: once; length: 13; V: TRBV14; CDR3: CASSQDGGNTIYF; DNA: TGTGCCAGCAGCCAAGATGGGGGAAACACCATATATTTT